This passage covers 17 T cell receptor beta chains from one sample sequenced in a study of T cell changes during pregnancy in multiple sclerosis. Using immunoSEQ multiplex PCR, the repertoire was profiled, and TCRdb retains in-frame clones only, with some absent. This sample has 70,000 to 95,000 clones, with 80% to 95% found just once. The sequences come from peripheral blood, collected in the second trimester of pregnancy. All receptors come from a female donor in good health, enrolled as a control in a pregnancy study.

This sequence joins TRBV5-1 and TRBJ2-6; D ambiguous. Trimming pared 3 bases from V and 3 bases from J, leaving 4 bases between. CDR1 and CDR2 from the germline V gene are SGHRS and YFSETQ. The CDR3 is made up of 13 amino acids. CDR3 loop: CASSSGGANVLTF. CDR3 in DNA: TGCGCCAGCAGCTCGGGTGGGGCCAACGTCCTGACTTTC. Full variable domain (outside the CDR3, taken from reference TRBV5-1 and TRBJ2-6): KAGVTQTPRYLIKTRGQQVTLSCSPISGHRSVSWYQQTPGQGLQFLFEYFSETQRNKGNFPGRFSGRQFSNSRSEMNVSTLELGDSALYLCASSSGGANVLTFGAGSRLTVL.

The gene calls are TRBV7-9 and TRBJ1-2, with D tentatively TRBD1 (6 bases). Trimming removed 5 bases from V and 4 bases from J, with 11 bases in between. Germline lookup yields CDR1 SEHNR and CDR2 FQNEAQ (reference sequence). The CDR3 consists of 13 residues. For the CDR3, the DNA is TGTGCCAGCAGCCTGGACAGCTCCTATGGCTACACCTTC. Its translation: CASSLDSSYGYTF.

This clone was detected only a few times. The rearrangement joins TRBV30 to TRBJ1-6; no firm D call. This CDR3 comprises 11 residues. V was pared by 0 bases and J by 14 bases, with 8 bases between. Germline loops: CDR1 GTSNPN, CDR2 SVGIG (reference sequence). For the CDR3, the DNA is TGTGCCTGGAGTGTACACGAGGCCCTCCACTTT. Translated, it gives CAWSVHEALHF. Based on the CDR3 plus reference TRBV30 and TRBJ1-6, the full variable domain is SQTIHQWPATLVQPVGSPLSLECTVEGTSNPNLYWYRQAAGRGLQLLFYSVGIGQISSEVPQNLSASRPQDRQFILSSKKLLLSDSGFYLCAWSVHEALHFGNGTRLTVT.

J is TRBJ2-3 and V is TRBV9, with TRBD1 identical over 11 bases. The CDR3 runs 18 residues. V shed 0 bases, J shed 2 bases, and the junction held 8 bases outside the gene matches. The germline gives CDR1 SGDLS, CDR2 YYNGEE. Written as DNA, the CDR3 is TGTGCCAGCAGCGTAGGTCCAAGGACAGGGGGCCTCACAGATACGCAGTATTTT. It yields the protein CASSVGPRTGGLTDTQYF. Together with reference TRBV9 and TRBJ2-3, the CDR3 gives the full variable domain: DSGVTQTPKHLITATGQRVTLRCSPRSGDLSVYWYQQSLDQGLQFLIQYYNGEERAKGNILERFSAQQFPDLHSELNLSSLELGDSALYFCASSVGPRTGGLTDTQYFGPGTRLTVL.

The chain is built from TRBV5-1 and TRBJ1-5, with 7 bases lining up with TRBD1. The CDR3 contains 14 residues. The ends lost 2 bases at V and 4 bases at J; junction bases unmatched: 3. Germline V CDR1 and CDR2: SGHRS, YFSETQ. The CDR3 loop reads CASSFAGGNQPQHF. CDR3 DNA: TGCGCCAGCAGCTTCGCAGGGGGAAATCAGCCCCAGCATTTT.

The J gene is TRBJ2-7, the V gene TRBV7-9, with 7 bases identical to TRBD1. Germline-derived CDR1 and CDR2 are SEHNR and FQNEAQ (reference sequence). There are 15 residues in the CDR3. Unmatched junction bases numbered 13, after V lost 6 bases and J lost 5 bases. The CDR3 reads CASSYQTGFLDEQYF. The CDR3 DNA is TGTGCCAGCAGTTACCAGACAGGGTTTTTGGACGAGCAGTACTTC.

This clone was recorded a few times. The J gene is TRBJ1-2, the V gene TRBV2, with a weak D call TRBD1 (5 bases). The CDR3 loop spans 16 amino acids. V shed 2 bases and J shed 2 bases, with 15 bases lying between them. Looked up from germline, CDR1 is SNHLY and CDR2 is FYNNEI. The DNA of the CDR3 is TGTGCCAGCAGTGAACGGGGGGTGACAGTAAACTATGGCTACACCTTC. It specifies CASSERGVTVNYGYTF.

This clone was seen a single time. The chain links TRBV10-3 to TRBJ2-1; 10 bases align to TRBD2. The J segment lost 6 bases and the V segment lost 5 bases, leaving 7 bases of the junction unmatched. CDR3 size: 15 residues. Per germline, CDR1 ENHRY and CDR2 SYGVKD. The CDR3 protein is CAISSASGGTNEQFF. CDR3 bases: TGTGCCATCAGTTCCGCTAGCGGGGGAACCAATGAGCAGTTCTTC.

The CDR3 region has the DNA TGCGCCAGCAGCCCTTCCTCTGGAAACACCATATATTTT. Protein: CASSPSSGNTIYF. J is TRBJ1-3 and V is TRBV5-1; D unresolved. The V end was cut by 4 bases, the J end by 0 bases, with 5 bases between. This CDR3 spans 13 amino acids. Germline V lookup: CDR1 SGHRS, CDR2 YFSETQ.

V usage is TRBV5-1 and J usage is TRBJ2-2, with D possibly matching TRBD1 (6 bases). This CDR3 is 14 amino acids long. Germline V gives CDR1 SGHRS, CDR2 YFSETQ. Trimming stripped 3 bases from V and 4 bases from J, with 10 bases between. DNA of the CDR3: TGCGCCAGCAGCTCACTACAGGGCACCGGGGAGCTGTTTTTT. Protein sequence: CASSSLQGTGELFF.

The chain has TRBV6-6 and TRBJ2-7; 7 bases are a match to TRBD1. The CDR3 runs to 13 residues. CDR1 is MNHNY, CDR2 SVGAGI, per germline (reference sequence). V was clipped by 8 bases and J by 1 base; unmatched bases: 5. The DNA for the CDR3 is TGTGCCAGCGGGCAGGGGGATTCCTACGAGCAGTACTTC. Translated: CASGQGDSYEQYF.

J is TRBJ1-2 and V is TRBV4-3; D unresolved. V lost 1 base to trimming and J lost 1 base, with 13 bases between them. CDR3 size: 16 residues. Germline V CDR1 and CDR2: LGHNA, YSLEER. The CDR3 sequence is CASSQGTEVGNYGYTF. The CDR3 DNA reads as TGCGCCAGCAGCCAAGGGACTGAGGTTGGTAACTATGGCTACACCTTC.

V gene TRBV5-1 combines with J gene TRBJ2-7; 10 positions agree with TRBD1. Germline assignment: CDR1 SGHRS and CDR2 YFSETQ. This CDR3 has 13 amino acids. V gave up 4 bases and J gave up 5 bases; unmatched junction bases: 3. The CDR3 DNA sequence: TGCGCCAGCAGCCTAGGACAGGGGGACGAGCAGTACTTC. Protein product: CASSLGQGDEQYF.

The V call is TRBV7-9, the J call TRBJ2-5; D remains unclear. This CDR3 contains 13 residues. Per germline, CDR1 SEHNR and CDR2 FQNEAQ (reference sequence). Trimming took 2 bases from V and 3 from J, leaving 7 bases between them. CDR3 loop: CASSLNLEETQYF. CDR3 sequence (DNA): TGTGCCAGCAGCTTAAATCTCGAAGAGACCCAGTACTTC.

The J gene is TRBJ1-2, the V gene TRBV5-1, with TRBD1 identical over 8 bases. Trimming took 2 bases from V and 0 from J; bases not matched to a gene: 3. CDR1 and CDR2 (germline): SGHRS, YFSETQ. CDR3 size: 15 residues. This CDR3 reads CASSFTQGANYGYTF. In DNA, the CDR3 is TGCGCCAGCAGCTTTACACAGGGGGCTAACTATGGCTACACCTTC.

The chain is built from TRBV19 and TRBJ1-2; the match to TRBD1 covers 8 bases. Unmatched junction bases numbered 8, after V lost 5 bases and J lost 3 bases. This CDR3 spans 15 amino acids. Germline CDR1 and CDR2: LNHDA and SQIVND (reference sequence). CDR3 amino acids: CASSSPGQGYYGYTF. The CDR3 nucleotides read TGTGCCAGTAGTTCTCCCGGACAGGGATACTATGGCTACACCTTC. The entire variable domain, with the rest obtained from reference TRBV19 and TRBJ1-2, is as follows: DGGITQSPKYLFRKEGQNVTLSCEQNLNHDAMYWYRQDPGQGLRLIYYSQIVNDFQKGDIAEGYSVSREKKESFPLTVTSAQKNPTAFYLCASSSPGQGYYGYTFGSGTRLTVV.

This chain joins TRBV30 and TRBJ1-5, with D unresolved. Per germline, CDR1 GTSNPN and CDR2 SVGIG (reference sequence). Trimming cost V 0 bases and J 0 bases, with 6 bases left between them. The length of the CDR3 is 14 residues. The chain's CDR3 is CAWSVEHSNQPQHF. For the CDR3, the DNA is TGTGCCTGGAGTGTAGAGCATAGCAATCAGCCCCAGCATTTT.